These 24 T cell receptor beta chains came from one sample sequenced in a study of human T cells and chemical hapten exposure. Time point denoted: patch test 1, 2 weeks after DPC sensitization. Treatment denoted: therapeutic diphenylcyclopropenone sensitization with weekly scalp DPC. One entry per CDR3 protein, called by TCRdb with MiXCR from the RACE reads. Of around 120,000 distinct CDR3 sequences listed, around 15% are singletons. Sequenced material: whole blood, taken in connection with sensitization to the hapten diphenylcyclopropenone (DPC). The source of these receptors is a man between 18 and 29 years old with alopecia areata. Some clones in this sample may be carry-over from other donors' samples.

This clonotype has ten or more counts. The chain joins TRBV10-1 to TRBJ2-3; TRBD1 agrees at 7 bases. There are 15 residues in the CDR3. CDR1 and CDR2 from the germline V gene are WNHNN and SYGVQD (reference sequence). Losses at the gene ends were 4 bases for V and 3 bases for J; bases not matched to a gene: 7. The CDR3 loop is CASSGVRGPTDTQYF. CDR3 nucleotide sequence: TGCGCCAGCAGTGGGGTGAGGGGGCCAACAGATACGCAGTATTTT.

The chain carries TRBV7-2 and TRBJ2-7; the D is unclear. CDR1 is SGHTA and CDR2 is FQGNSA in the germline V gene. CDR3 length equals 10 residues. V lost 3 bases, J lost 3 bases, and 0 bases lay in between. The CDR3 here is CASSFYEQYV. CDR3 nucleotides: TGTGCCAGCAGCTTCTACGAGCAGTACGTC.

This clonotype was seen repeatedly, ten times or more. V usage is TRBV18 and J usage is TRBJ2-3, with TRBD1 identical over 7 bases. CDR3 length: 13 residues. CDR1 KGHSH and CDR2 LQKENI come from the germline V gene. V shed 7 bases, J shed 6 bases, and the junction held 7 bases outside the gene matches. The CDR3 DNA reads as TGTGCCAGCTATTCCGACAGGGATGATACGCAGTATTTT. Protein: CASYSDRDDTQYF.

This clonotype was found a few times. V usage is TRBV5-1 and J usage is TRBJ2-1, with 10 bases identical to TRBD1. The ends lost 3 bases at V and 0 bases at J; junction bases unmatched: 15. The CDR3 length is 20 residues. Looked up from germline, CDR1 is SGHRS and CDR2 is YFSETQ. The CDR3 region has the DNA TGCGCCAGCAGCTCCCCGGGACAGGGGTTCTTTACAAGCTCCTACAATGAGCAGTTCTTC. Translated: CASSSPGQGFFTSSYNEQFF.

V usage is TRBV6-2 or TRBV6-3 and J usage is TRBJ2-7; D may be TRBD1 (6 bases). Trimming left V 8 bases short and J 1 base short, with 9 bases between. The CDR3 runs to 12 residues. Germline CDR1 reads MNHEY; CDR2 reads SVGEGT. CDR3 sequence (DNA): TGTGCCAGCTCGACAGGTTCCTACGAGCAGTACGTC. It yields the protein CASSTGSYEQYV.

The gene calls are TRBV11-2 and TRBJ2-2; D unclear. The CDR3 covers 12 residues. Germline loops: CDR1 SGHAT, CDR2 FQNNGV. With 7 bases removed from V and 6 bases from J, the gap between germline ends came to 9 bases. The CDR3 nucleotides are TGTGCCAGCACGTCCAGGCCCGGGGAGCTGTTTTTT. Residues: CASTSRPGELFF.

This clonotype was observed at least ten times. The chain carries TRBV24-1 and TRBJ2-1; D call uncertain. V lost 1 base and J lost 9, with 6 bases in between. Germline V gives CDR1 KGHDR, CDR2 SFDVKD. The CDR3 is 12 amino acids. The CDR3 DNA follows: TGTGCCACCAGTGATTTCGGTACTGAGCAGTTCTTC. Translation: CATSDFGTEQFF.

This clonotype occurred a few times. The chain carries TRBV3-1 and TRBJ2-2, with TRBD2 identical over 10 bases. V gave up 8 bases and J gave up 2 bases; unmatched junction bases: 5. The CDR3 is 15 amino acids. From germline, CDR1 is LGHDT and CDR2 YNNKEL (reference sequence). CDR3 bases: TGTGCCAGCGGTCTAGCGGGGGCCAACACCGGGGAGCTGTTTTTT. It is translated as CASGLAGANTGELFF.

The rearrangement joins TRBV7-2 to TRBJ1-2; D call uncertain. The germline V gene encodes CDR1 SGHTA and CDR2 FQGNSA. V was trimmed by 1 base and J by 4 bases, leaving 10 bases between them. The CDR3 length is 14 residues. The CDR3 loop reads CASSLEGSPYGYTF. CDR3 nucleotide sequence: TGTGCCAGCAGCTTAGAGGGCAGCCCCTATGGCTACACCTTC.

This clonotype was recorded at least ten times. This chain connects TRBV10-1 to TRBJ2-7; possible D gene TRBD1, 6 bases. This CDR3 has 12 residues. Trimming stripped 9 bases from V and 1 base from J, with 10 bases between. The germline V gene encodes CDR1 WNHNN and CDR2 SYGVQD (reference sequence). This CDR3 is CASGDTSYEQYF. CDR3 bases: TGCGCCAGTGGGGACACATCCTACGAGCAGTACTTC.

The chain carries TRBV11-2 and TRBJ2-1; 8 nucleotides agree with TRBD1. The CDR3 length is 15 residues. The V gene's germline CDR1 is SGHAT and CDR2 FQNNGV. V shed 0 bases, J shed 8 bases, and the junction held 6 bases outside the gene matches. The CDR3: CASSLEGTGAHEQFF. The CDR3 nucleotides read TGTGCCAGCAGCTTAGAGGGGACAGGCGCCCATGAGCAGTTCTTC.

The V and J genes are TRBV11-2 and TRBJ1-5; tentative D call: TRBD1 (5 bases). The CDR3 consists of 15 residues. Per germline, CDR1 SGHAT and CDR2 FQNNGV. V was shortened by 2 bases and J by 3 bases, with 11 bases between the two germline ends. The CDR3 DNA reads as TGTGCCAGCAGCTTATTCCCAGGGAACAATCAGCCCCAGCATTTT. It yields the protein CASSLFPGNNQPQHF.

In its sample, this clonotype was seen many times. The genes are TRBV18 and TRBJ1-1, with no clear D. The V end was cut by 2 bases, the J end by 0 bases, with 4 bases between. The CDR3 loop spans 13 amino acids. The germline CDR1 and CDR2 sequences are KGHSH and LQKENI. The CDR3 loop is CASSPGMNTEAFF. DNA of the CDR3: TGTGCCAGCTCACCAGGGATGAACACTGAAGCTTTCTTT.

The CDR3 loop reads CASSPRTESSPLHF. Here the CDR3 DNA reads TGTGCCAGCTCACCACGAACAGAGAGTTCACCCCTCCACTTT. The genes are TRBV18 and TRBJ1-6; D gene uncertain. Germline V gene data show CDR1 as KGHSH and CDR2 as LQKENI. The CDR3 extends over 14 amino acids. V was clipped by 1 base and J by 9 bases, with 10 bases between them.

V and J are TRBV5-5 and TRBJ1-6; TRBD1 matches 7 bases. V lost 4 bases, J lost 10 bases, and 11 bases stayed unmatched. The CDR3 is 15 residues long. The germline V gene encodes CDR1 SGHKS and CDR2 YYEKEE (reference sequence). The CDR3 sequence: CASSPRQGVNSPLHF. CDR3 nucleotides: TGTGCCAGCAGCCCACGACAGGGTGTGAACTCACCCCTCCACTTT.

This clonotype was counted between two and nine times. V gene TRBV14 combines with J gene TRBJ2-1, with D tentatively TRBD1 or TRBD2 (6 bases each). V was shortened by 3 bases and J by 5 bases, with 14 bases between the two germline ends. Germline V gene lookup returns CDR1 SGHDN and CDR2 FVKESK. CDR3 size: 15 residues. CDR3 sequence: CASSHGLGGNNEQFF. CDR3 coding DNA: TGTGCCAGCAGCCACGGTTTAGGGGGGAACAATGAGCAGTTCTTC.

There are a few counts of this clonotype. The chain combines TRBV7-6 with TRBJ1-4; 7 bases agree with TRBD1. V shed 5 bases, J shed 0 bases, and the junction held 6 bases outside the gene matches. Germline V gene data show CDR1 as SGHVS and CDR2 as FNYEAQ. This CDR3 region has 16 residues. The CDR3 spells CASSPGQTATNEKLFF. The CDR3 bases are TGTGCCAGCAGCCCGGGACAGACCGCAACTAATGAAAAACTGTTTTTT.

CDR3 bases: TGCGCCAGCAGCCAAGATCGTGCGGAGGGGGGGATCCAAGAGACCCAGTACTTC. Amino acid sequence: CASSQDRAEGGIQETQYF. The V and J genes are TRBV4-1 and TRBJ2-5; TRBD2 might be the D (7 bases). The V end lost 0 bases, the J end lost 1 base, and 18 bases lay between the germline ends. There are 18 residues in the CDR3. CDR1 and CDR2 from the germline V gene are MGHRA and YSYEKL.

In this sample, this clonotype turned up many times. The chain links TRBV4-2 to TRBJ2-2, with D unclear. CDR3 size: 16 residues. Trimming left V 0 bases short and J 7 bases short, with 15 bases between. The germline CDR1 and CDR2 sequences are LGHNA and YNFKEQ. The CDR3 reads CASSQELRAKDGELFF. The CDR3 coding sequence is TGTGCCAGCAGCCAAGAACTTAGGGCGAAGGACGGGGAGCTGTTTTTT.

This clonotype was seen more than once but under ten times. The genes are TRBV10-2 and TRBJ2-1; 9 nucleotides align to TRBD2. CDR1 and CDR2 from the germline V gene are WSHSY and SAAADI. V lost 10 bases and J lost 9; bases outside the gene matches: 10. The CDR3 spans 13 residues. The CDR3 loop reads CATAWTSASEQFF. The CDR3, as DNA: TGCGCCACGGCTTGGACTAGCGCCAGTGAGCAGTTCTTC.

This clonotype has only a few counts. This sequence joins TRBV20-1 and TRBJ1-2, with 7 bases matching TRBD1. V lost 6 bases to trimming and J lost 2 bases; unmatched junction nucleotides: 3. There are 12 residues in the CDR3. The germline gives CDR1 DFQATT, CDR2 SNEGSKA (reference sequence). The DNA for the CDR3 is TGCAGTGCCTCACAGGGGAACTATGGCTACACCTTC. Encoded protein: CSASQGNYGYTF.

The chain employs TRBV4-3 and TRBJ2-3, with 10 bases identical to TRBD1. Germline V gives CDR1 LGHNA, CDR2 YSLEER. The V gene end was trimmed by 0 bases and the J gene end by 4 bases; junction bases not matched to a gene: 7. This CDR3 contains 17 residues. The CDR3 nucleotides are TGCGCCAGCAGCCAAGATAGTAGTGGACAGGGGGCAGATACGCAGTATTTT. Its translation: CASSQDSSGQGADTQYF.

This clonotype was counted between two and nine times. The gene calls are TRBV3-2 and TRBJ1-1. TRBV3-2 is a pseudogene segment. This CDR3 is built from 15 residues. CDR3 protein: CASSPYRPGGPEAFF. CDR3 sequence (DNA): TGTGCCAGCAGCCCTTATAGGCCAGGCGGCCCTGAAGCTTTCTTT.

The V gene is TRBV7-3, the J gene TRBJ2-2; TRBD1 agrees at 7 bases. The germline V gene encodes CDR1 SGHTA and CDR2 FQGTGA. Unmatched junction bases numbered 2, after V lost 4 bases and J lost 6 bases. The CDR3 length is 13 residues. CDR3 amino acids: CASSSTGSGELFF. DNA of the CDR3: TGTGCCAGCAGCTCGACAGGGTCCGGGGAGCTGTTTTTT.